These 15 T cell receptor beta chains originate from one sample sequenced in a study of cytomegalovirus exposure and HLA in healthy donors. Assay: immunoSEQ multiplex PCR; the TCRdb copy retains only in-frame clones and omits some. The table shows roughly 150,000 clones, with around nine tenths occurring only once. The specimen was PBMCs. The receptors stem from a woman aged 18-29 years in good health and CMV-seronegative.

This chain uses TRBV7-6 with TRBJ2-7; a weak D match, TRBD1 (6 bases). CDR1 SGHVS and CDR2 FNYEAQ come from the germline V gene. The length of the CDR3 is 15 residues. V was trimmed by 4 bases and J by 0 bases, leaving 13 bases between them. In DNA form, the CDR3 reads TGTGCCAGCAGCTCAAAACAGGGTGACTCCTACGAGCAGTACTTC. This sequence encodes CASSSKQGDSYEQYF.

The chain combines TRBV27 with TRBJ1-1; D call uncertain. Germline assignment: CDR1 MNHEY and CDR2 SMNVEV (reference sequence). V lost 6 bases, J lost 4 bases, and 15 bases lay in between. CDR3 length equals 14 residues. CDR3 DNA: TGTGCCAGCAGGGTCCGGGGATGGGGCACTGAAGCTTTCTTT. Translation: CASRVRGWGTEAFF.

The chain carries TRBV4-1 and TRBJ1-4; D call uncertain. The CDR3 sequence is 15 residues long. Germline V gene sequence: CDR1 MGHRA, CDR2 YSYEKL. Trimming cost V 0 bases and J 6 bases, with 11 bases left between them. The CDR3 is CASSQDTGSDEKLFF. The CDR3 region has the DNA TGCGCCAGCAGCCAAGATACGGGGTCAGATGAAAAACTGTTTTTT.

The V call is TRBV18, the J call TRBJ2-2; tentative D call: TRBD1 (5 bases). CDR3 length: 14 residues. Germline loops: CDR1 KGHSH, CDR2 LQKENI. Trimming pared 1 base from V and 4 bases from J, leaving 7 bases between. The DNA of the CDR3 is TGTGCCAGCTCACCACAGACAGCCACCGGGGAGCTGTTTTTT. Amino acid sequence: CASSPQTATGELFF.

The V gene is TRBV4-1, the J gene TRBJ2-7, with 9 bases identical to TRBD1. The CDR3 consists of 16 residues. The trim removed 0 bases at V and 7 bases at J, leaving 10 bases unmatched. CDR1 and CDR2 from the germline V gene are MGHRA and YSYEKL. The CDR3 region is CASSQDQGTGRREQYF. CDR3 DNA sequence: TGCGCCAGCAGCCAAGATCAGGGGACAGGGAGAAGGGAGCAGTACTTC.

The CDR3 is CASTPEREGTAKLFF. CDR3 sequence (DNA): TGTGCCAGCACCCCGGAGAGGGAGGGTACGGCAAAACTGTTTTTT. The chain combines TRBV27 with TRBJ1-4, with D uncertain. Germline V gives CDR1 MNHEY, CDR2 SMNVEV (reference sequence). CDR3 length: 15 amino acids. The V end lost 7 bases, the J end lost 10 bases, and 22 bases lay between the germline ends.

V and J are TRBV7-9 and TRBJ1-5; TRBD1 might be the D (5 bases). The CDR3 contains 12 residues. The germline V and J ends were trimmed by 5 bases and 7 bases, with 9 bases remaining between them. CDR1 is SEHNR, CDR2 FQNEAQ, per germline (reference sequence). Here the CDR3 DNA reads TGTGCCAGCAGCCCCGACAGCCAGCCCCAGCATTTT. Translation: CASSPDSQPQHF.

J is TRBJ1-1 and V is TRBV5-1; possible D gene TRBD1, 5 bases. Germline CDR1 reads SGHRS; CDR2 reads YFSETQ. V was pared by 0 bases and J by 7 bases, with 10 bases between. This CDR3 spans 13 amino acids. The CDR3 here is CASSLGQTIEAFF. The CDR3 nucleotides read TGCGCCAGCAGCTTGGGACAGACAATTGAAGCTTTCTTT.

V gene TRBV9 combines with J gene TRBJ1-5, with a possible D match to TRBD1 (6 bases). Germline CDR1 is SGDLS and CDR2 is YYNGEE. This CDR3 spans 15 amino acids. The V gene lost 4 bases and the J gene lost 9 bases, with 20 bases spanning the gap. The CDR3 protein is CASSPSGQPLAPQHF. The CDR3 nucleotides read TGTGCCAGCAGCCCGTCAGGACAGCCCTTAGCGCCCCAGCATTTT. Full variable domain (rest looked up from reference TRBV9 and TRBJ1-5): DSGVTQTPKHLITATGQRVTLRCSPRSGDLSVYWYQQSLDQGLQFLIQYYNGEERAKGNILERFSAQQFPDLHSELNLSSLELGDSALYFCASSPSGQPLAPQHFGDGTRLSIL.

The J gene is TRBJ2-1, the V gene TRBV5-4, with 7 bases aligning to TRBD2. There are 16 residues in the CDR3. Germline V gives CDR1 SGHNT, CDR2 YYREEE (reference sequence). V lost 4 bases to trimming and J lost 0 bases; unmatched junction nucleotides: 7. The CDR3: CASSMGLPNSYNEQFF. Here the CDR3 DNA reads TGTGCCAGCAGCATGGGACTACCCAACTCCTACAATGAGCAGTTCTTC.

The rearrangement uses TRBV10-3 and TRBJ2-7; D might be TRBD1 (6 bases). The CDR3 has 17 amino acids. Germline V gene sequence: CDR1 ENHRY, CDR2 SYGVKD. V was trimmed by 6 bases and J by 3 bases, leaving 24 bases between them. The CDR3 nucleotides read TGTGCCATCAGAACATCTCTAGTCCGGGACACCGGCTACGAGCAGTACTTC. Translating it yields CAIRTSLVRDTGYEQYF.

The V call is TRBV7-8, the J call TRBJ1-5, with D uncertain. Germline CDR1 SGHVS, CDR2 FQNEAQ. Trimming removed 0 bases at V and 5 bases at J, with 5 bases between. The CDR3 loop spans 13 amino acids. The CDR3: CASSLAQDQPQHF. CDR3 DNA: TGTGCCAGCAGCTTAGCTCAGGATCAGCCCCAGCATTTT.

CDR3 region: CASTSTSGTDTQYF. The CDR3 coding sequence is TGTGCCAGTACCTCGACTAGCGGCACAGATACGCAGTATTTT. The chain uses TRBV19 and TRBJ2-3; TRBD2 agrees at 8 bases. The CDR3 runs to 14 residues. The J segment lost 1 base and the V segment lost 7 bases, leaving 4 bases of the junction unmatched. Looked up from germline, CDR1 is LNHDA and CDR2 is SQIVND (reference sequence).

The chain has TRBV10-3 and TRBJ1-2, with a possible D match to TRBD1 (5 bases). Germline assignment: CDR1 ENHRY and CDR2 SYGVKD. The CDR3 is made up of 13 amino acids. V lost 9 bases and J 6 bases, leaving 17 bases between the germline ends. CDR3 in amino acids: CAITKGEGNGYTF. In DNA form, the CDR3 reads TGTGCCATAACAAAAGGGGAGGGAAATGGCTACACCTTC.

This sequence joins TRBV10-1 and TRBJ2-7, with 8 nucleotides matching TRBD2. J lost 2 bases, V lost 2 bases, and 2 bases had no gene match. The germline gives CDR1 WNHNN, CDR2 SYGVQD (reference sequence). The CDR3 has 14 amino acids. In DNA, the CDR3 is TGCGCCAGCAGTGAGCGGGGGGGTGCCTACGAGCAGTACTTC. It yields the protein CASSERGGAYEQYF.